Following are 28 T cell receptor beta chains from one sample sequenced in a study of blood T cells in healthy people across ages. It was with a sample-barcoded 5' primer and a J-beta primer mix that a second PCR of roughly 7 to 12 cycles was run. TCRdb passed the 5' RACE reads through MiXCR, listing each CDR3 protein once. The table records 1.4 million to 1.5 million distinct CDR3 sequences, about 43% of them present only once. The sample was blood. All receptors come from a woman under 30 in good health.

This clonotype was counted a few times. The V gene is TRBV20-1, the J gene TRBJ1-1; possibly TRBD1 for D (5 bases). CDR1 and CDR2 from the germline V gene are DFQATT and SNEGSKA (reference sequence). The V end lost 3 bases, the J end lost 4 bases, and 12 bases lay between the germline ends. The CDR3 loop spans 13 amino acids. The CDR3 sequence is CSASARVSTEAFF. In DNA, the CDR3 is TGCAGTGCTAGTGCCAGGGTAAGCACTGAAGCTTTCTTT.

This clonotype is a singleton in its sample. The chain joins TRBV10-3 to TRBJ1-3; 11 positions agree with TRBD1. CDR1 and CDR2 from the germline V gene are ENHRY and SYGVKD. Losses at the gene ends were 11 bases for V and 3 bases for J; bases not matched to a gene: 3. This CDR3 is 13 amino acids long. The CDR3 protein is CAAGTGGGNTIYF. In nucleotides, the CDR3 is TGTGCCGCGGGGACAGGGGGTGGAAACACCATATATTTT.

The chain joins TRBV20-1 to TRBJ2-7; D perhaps matches TRBD1 (5 bases). In germline, CDR1 is DFQATT, CDR2 SNEGSKA (reference sequence). This CDR3 has 12 amino acids. V was pared by 3 bases and J by 5 bases, with 11 bases between. The CDR3: CSARGPVNEQYF. The CDR3 bases are TGCAGTGCTAGGGGGCCGGTGAACGAGCAGTACTTC.

The table lists this clonotype with a count of one. The CDR3 DNA reads as TGCAGTGCTAGAGTTCCAGATCAAGGGACCCTCCACTTT. It translates to CSARVPDQGTLHF. The chain couples TRBV20-1 to TRBJ1-6; D ambiguous. This CDR3 has 13 amino acids. Germline V lookup: CDR1 DFQATT, CDR2 SNEGSKA (reference sequence). Trimming stripped 1 base from V and 14 bases from J, with 15 bases between.

This chain joins TRBV6-6 and TRBJ2-2; maybe TRBD1 (5 bases). Per the germline V gene, CDR1 is MNHNY and CDR2 is SVGAGI (reference sequence). The CDR3 is made up of 15 amino acids. Deletions cut 2 bases from V and 2 bases from J, with 9 bases between. The CDR3 nucleotides read TGTGCCAGCAGTTACCCAGGGTTAAACACCGGGGAGCTGTTTTTT. Residues: CASSYPGLNTGELFF.

The genes are TRBV12-3 or TRBV12-4 and TRBJ2-2, with D possibly being TRBD2 (6 bases). Trimming stripped 10 bases from V and 4 bases from J, with 13 bases between. The CDR3 is 13 amino acids. DNA of the CDR3: TGTGCCATCAGACTAGGTATCACCGGGGAGCTGTTTTTT. This gives the protein CAIRLGITGELFF.

A few counts support this clonotype. V is TRBV5-1 and J is TRBJ2-1; D gene ambiguous. V lost 6 bases and J 5 bases, leaving 12 bases between the germline ends. This CDR3 spans 13 amino acids. Germline V CDR1 and CDR2: SGHRS, YFSETQ. CDR3 loop: CASTSTNNNEQFF. Written as DNA, the CDR3 is TGCGCCAGCACCTCTACAAATAACAATGAGCAGTTCTTC.

This clonotype showed up just a few times. The chain combines TRBV10-3 with TRBJ2-1; 9 nucleotides agree with TRBD1. The germline V gene has CDR1 ENHRY and CDR2 SYGVKD. Trimming cost V 8 bases and J 6 bases; bases outside gene matches: 2. The CDR3 runs to 12 residues. The CDR3 loop is CAIGTGRNEQFF. In nucleotides, the CDR3 is TGTGCCATCGGGACAGGGCGCAATGAGCAGTTCTTC.

This clonotype has ten or more counts. The chain couples TRBV12-3 or TRBV12-4 to TRBJ2-7; perhaps D is TRBD1 or TRBD2 (5 bases each). The ends were cut back, 2 bases at V and 1 base at J, with 9 bases in the middle. The CDR3 totals 14 residues. CDR3 coding DNA: TGTGCCAGCAGTTTACGGGACGGTTCCTACGAGCAGTACTTC. This translates into CASSLRDGSYEQYF.

The V and J genes are TRBV20-1 and TRBJ1-2; the match to TRBD1 covers 7 bases. J gave up 5 bases and V 6 bases, and 9 bases lay outside the gene matches. The CDR3 length is 13 residues. Germline lookup yields CDR1 DFQATT and CDR2 SNEGSKA (reference sequence). The CDR3 DNA sequence: TGCAGTGCGCACCCGACAGGGCAATATGGCTACACCTTC. It is translated as CSAHPTGQYGYTF.

This clonotype was observed at least ten times. The chain combines TRBV6-5 with TRBJ2-7; 7 bases align to TRBD2. CDR3 length: 16 residues. The V gene end was trimmed by 6 bases and the J gene end by 3 bases; junction bases not matched to a gene: 14. Germline values: CDR1 MNHEY, CDR2 SVGAGI. CDR3 nucleotide sequence: TGTGCCAGCAGCCCCCCTACGGCTAGCGGCCTCTACGAGCAGTACTTC. This codes for CASSPPTASGLYEQYF.

This clonotype came up a few times. The rearrangement joins TRBV14 to TRBJ2-7, with TRBD2 matching 7 bases. CDR3 length: 16 amino acids. V was clipped by 5 bases and J by 1 base; unmatched bases: 11. In germline, CDR1 is SGHDN, CDR2 FVKESK. CDR3 nucleotide sequence: TGTGCCAGCAGCAAAAGGGAGGGCATAACATCCTACGAGCAGTACTTC. Translated: CASSKREGITSYEQYF.

The chain joins TRBV9 to TRBJ2-2; D gene unclear. V was pared by 1 base and J by 5 bases, with 3 bases between. CDR1 is SGDLS and CDR2 is YYNGEE in the germline V gene. The CDR3 length is 12 residues. CDR3 nucleotide sequence: TGTGCCAGCAGCGTAAGGACCGGGGAGCTGTTTTTT. Its protein is CASSVRTGELFF.

For the CDR3, the DNA is TGCGCCAGCAGCTCGGGCAGTTATGGGATGAACACTGAAGCTTTCTTT. Translation: CASSSGSYGMNTEAFF. This chain joins TRBV5-1 and TRBJ1-1; D is undetermined. V lost 3 bases, J lost 0 bases, and 15 bases lay in between. In germline, CDR1 is SGHRS, CDR2 YFSETQ. The CDR3 has 16 amino acids. Full variable domain (missing parts from reference TRBV5-1 and TRBJ1-1): KAGVTQTPRYLIKTRGQQVTLSCSPISGHRSVSWYQQTPGQGLQFLFEYFSETQRNKGNFPGRFSGRQFSNSRSEMNVSTLELGDSALYLCASSSGSYGMNTEAFFGQGTRLTVV.

The V gene is TRBV6-5, the J gene TRBJ1-1; the match to TRBD1 covers 7 bases. The CDR3 covers 14 residues. Germline trimming cut 2 bases from V and 10 bases from J; bases unmatched to any gene: 10. The germline V gene has CDR1 MNHEY and CDR2 SVGAGI. CDR3: CASSYDDRAGGAFF. The CDR3 DNA follows: TGTGCCAGCAGTTACGACGACAGGGCGGGCGGAGCTTTCTTT.

The chain recombines TRBV6-6 with TRBJ1-4, with D unresolved. This CDR3 is built from 12 residues. Per the germline V gene, CDR1 is MNHNY and CDR2 is SVGAGI (reference sequence). Deletions cut 2 bases from V and 13 bases from J, with 11 bases between. The CDR3 region is CASSYNGALLFF. CDR3 bases: TGTGCCAGCAGTTACAATGGCGCACTACTGTTTTTT.

V gene TRBV28 combines with J gene TRBJ1-1; 9 bases line up with TRBD1. The germline gives CDR1 MDHEN, CDR2 SYDVKM. J gave up 7 bases and V 5 bases, and 8 bases lay outside the gene matches. The length of the CDR3 is 14 residues. Here the CDR3 DNA reads TGTGCCAGCAGTGTAGCCGGGACAGGGAATGAAGCTTTCTTT. It encodes CASSVAGTGNEAFF.

Comment on this clonotype: An end of the junction does not agree with germline; a read error may underlie this. The V and J genes are TRBV20-1 and TRBJ1-1; D unclear. The CDR3 loop spans 13 amino acids. Germline CDR1 and CDR2: DFQATT and SNEGSKA (reference sequence). CDR3 DNA sequence: TGCAGTGCTAGTAGATCGGAGAACGCTGAAGCTTTCTTT. It codes for CSASRSENAEAFF.

This clonotype occurred a few times. The CDR3 nucleotides read TGTGCCAGCAGTTATGTTCAGGGAAGCGAGCAGTACTTC. Protein sequence: CASSYVQGSEQYF. The V call is TRBV6-6, the J call TRBJ2-4; tentatively, D is TRBD1 (5 bases). The J call is uncertain, as TRBJ2-7 better fits the DNA end. Germline V gene sequence: CDR1 MNHNY, CDR2 SVGAGI (reference sequence). The CDR3 spans 13 residues.

This clonotype was recorded at least ten times. The chain carries TRBV11-2 and TRBJ2-5; tentatively, D is TRBD2 (5 bases). Per the germline V gene, CDR1 is SGHAT and CDR2 is FQNNGV. The CDR3 loop spans 14 amino acids. V lost 8 bases and J lost 4, with 17 bases in between. The CDR3 here is CASPESRTGETQYF. In DNA, the CDR3 is TGTGCCAGCCCCGAGTCCCGGACTGGAGAGACCCAGTACTTC.

This clonotype was seen more than once but under ten times. The V and J genes are TRBV6-1 and TRBJ2-1; tentative D call: TRBD2 (5 bases). V was trimmed by 6 bases and J by 3 bases, leaving 12 bases between them. Germline values: CDR1 MNHNS, CDR2 SASEGT. This CDR3 contains 14 residues. The CDR3 nucleotides are TGTGCCAGCAGGAACCGGCGGGTCTACAATGAGCAGTTCTTC. Translating it yields CASRNRRVYNEQFF.

Details on this clonotype: An end of the junction differs from the germline gene, which may be a read error. The V call is TRBV27, the J call TRBJ2-5, with 10 bases identical to TRBD1. The germline gives CDR1 MNHEY, CDR2 SMNVEV (reference sequence). The CDR3 length is 15 residues. The chain's CDR3 is CATRDRGFAQEAQYF. Written as DNA, the CDR3 is TGTGCCACCCGGGACAGGGGATTCGCTCAAGAGGCCCAGTACTTC.

The genes are TRBV6-1 and TRBJ1-2; perhaps TRBD1 as D (5 bases). V lost 7 bases and J 1 base, leaving 19 bases between the germline ends. This CDR3 is built from 16 residues. Germline V gene sequence: CDR1 MNHNS, CDR2 SASEGT. CDR3 sequence (DNA): TGTGCCAGCATTCCCGTGGAGGGGATACTTAACTATGGCTACACCTTC. Amino acids: CASIPVEGILNYGYTF.

This clonotype was found a few times. The rearrangement joins TRBV7-9 to TRBJ2-7; D is undetermined. Germline assignment: CDR1 SEHNR and CDR2 FQNEAQ (reference sequence). V was trimmed by 3 bases and J by 6 bases, leaving 15 bases between them. This CDR3 contains 14 residues. CDR3 amino acids: CASSFGLNSGEQYF. The CDR3 DNA sequence: TGTGCCAGCAGCTTTGGTCTGAATTCGGGCGAGCAGTACTTC.

This clonotype was detected only a few times. The V call is TRBV29-1, the J call TRBJ2-1; 12 nucleotides agree with TRBD2. The CDR3 has 15 residues. V dropped 2 bases and J dropped 4; count of bases not matched to a gene: 3. Germline lookup yields CDR1 SQVTM and CDR2 ANQGSEA. CDR3 sequence: CSVEPLAGGYNEQFF. CDR3 DNA sequence: TGCAGCGTTGAACCGCTAGCGGGGGGGTACAATGAGCAGTTCTTC.

This chain links TRBV20-1 with TRBJ2-1, with TRBD1 matching over 9 bases. In germline, CDR1 is DFQATT, CDR2 SNEGSKA (reference sequence). This CDR3 contains 14 residues. Trimming took 5 bases from V and 7 from J; bases not matched to a gene: 9. The CDR3 reads CSAAGTGRVNEQFF. CDR3 sequence (DNA): TGCAGTGCTGCCGGGACAGGGCGTGTTAATGAGCAGTTCTTC.

The V and J genes are TRBV7-2 and TRBJ2-5; the D is unclear. V gave up 5 bases and J gave up 4 bases, with 11 bases separating them. The CDR3 loop spans 13 amino acids. Germline values: CDR1 SGHTA, CDR2 FQGNSA. The CDR3 here is CASSVWTAETQYF. The CDR3 bases are TGTGCCAGCAGCGTTTGGACGGCAGAGACCCAGTACTTC.

This chain connects TRBV12-3 or TRBV12-4 to TRBJ1-1; 7 bases map to TRBD1. The CDR3 runs to 17 residues. Germline trimming cut 6 bases from V and 1 base from J; bases unmatched to any gene: 14. The CDR3 spells CASRGQGQFVSNTEAFF. CDR3 nucleotides: TGTGCCAGCAGGGGGCAGGGACAGTTCGTTTCGAACACTGAAGCTTTCTTT.